Presented here are 5 T cell receptor beta chains from one specimen sequenced in a study of blood T cell repertoires in COVID-19 (dated by TCRdb to 2019 to 2021). The protocol used for the library was the immunoSEQ multiplex PCR assay. As stored in TCRdb, this immuneACCESS dataset retains in-frame rearrangements with V and J assigned. A fraction of the clones does not appear; measured against another copy, unresolved V genes explain less than half of the discrepancy, and the remainder lacks a known reason. Recorded for this sample are under 450,000 clones; 70% to 85% of them occurred a single time. The biggest ten clones account for 0.85% to 1.2% of the sample. The sample consisted of peripheral blood. The receptor source for this set is a human donor with acute or convalescent COVID-19. The donor label of this sample is uncertain.

Concerning this clone itself: At the DNA level, this CDR3 is encoded by other sequences in the same sample as well. This rearrangement joins TRBV30 to TRBJ1-5; D is possibly TRBD1 (6 bases). Trimming pared 2 bases from V and 4 bases from J, leaving 9 bases between. CDR3 length equals 13 residues. CDR1 is GTSNPN, CDR2 SVGIG, per germline (reference sequence). CDR3 amino acids: CAWSHRGNQPQHF. Written as DNA, the CDR3 is TGTGCCTGGAGTCATAGGGGGAATCAGCCCCAGCATTTT.

This chain connects TRBV7-8 to TRBJ1-1; 9 bases are shared with TRBD1. The trim removed 5 bases at V and 6 bases at J, leaving 13 bases unmatched. Germline lookup yields CDR1 SGHVS and CDR2 FQNEAQ. CDR3 length: 16 amino acids. The CDR3 sequence: CASSHEGQGRYAEAFF. In DNA form, the CDR3 reads TGTGCCAGCAGCCACGAAGGACAGGGGCGCTACGCTGAAGCTTTCTTT.

The genes are TRBV3-1 (or the pseudogene TRBV3-2) and TRBJ2-5, with a possible D match to TRBD1 (8 bases). V dropped 4 bases and J dropped 9 bases, with 21 bases sitting between them. This CDR3 has 15 amino acids. Germline V gene sequence: CDR1 LGHDT, CDR2 YNNKEL (reference sequence). DNA for the CDR3: TGTGCCAGCAGCCTCCTCCATGACAGGGGAGGGCCCCAGTACTTC. It yields the protein CASSLLHDRGGPQYF.

The gene calls are TRBV3-1 (or the pseudogene TRBV3-2) and TRBJ1-4; D perhaps matches TRBD1 (5 bases). Trimming pared 3 bases from V and 8 bases from J, leaving 13 bases between. Germline V CDR1 and CDR2: LGHDT, YNNKEL (reference sequence). CDR3 length equals 14 residues. The CDR3 sequence is CASSHQGANEKLFF. The CDR3 coding sequence is TGTGCCAGCAGCCATCAGGGCGCGAACGAAAAACTGTTTTTT.

This sequence joins TRBV7-9 and TRBJ2-1; D gene ambiguous. V lost 6 bases to trimming and J lost 6 bases, with 15 bases between them. The germline V gene has CDR1 SEHNR and CDR2 FQNEAQ (reference sequence). CDR3 size: 14 residues. The CDR3 sequence is CASRSYGSGNEQFF. CDR3 DNA: TGTGCCAGCAGGTCATACGGTTCGGGCAATGAGCAGTTCTTC.